Listed below are T cell receptor beta chains from one sample, sequenced in a study of CD8+ T cells in alopecia areata. TCRdb keeps only in-frame clones here, not all; method: immunoSEQ multiplex PCR. The sample lists a few hundred thousand clones; 45% to 70% were seen once. Sample: CD4+ T cells sorted from blood, taken around week 54, from a patient treated with tofacitinib. The receptors stem from a human donor with alopecia areata. The CDR3 runs from the conserved cysteine through the conserved F or W. D genes are given only for firm matches. Not all rows give a size; the values are once, few, many and, for expanded clones, a class.

.	TRBD2	TRBV6-1	TRBJ2-3	TGTGCCAGCAGTGAGGCTAGCGGGGGTGTCGGTACGCAGTATTTT	CASSEASGGVGTQYF
few	.	TRBV29-1	TRBJ1-1	TGCAGCGTTGTAGGGAACACTGAAGCTTTCTTT	CSVVGNTEAFF
.	.	TRBV29-1	TRBJ1-1	TGCAGCGGAAGGGGGGGAATGAACACTGAAGCTTTCTTT	CSGRGGMNTEAFF
.	.	TRBV5-1	TRBJ2-3	TGCGCCAGCAGCTTGGCGGCGGGGCCGACGGTGTATTTT	CASSLAAGPTVYF
.	.	TRBV9	TRBJ1-1	TGTGCCTCCAGTACAAGTGGAACAGCCGCTACTTTCTTT	CASSTSGTAATFF
.	.	TRBV30	TRBJ1-2	TGTGCCTGGGGTAGGGCCAACTATGGCTACACCTTC	CAWGRANYGYTF
.	TRBD2	TRBV4-1	TRBJ2-1	TGCGCCAGCAGCCAAGGGCTAGCGGGGGGGCGTCACAATGAGCAGTTCTTC	CASSQGLAGGRHNEQFF
few	TRBD1	TRBV4-1	TRBJ2-3	TGCGCCAGCAGCCAAGAAACGGACAGGGGTCAGCAAGATACGCAGTATTTT	CASSQETDRGQQDTQYF
.	.	TRBV7-9	TRBJ1-4	TGTGCCAGCATCGGGGGAAAGCTTAATGAAAAACTGTTTTTT	CASIGGKLNEKLFF
few	.	TRBV2	TRBJ2-5	TGTGCCAGCAGTAAGGACACAGAGACCCAGTACTTC	CASSKDTETQYF
.	.	TRBV18	TRBJ1-2	TGTGCCAGCTCACCTTCCTCGGGTGGCTACACCTTC	CASSPSSGGYTF
.	.	TRBV5-4	TRBJ2-7	TGTGCCAGCAGTGCCGGGGGAAACTCCTACGAGCAGTACTTC	CASSAGGNSYEQYF
few	.	TRBV2	TRBJ1-3	TGTGCCAGCAGCAGGGACCGTGGAAACACCATATATTTT	CASSRDRGNTIYF
few	.	TRBV5-6	TRBJ2-5	TGTGCCAGCAGCCTCCAAGAGACCCAGTACTTC	CASSLQETQYF
.	TRBD1	TRBV5-1	TRBJ2-1	TGCGCCAGCAGCCTGATCGACAGGGGATACAATGAGCAGTTCTTC	CASSLIDRGYNEQFF
.	.	TRBV2	TRBJ1-1	TGTGCCAGCAGCCCGACAGGAGGGACTGAAGCTTTCTTT	CASSPTGGTEAFF
.	.	TRBV7-9	TRBJ2-4	TGTGCCAGCAGTTCCTACAGGGAGTCCAACATTCAGTACTTC	CASSSYRESNIQYF
.	TRBD1	TRBV30	TRBJ2-7	TGTGCCTGGAGCACAGGGGGCTACGAGCAGTACTTC	CAWSTGGYEQYF
once	.	TRBV29-1	TRBJ2-7	TGCAGCGTTGCGGTGTGGCAGTCGCAGCAGTACTTC	CSVAVWQSQQYF